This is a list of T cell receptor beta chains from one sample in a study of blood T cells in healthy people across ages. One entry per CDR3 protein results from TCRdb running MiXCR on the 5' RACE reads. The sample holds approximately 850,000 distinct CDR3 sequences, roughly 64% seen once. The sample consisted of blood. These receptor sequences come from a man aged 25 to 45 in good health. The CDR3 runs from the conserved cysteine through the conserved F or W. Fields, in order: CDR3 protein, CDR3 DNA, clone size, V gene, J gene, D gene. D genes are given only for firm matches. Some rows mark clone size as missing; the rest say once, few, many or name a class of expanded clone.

CSARYSGWYNEQFF	TGCAGTGCTAGATATAGCGGGTGGTACAATGAGCAGTTCTTC	once	TRBV20-1	TRBJ2-1	TRBD2
CASSQVLAGANVLTF	TGTGCCAGCAGCCAAGTGTTGGCTGGGGCCAACGTCCTGACTTTC	.	TRBV4-2	TRBJ2-6	.
CASRTGPSPDTQYF	TGTGCCAGCAGGACAGGGCCGAGCCCAGATACGCAGTATTTT	.	TRBV6-1	TRBJ2-3	TRBD1
CSVEWVGDSSYEQYF	TGCAGCGTTGAGTGGGTCGGGGACAGCTCCTACGAGCAGTACTTC	.	TRBV29-1	TRBJ2-7	TRBD1
CSVPPGPYYNEQFF	TGCAGCGTCCCCCCGGGACCGTACTACAATGAGCAGTTCTTC	few	TRBV29-1	TRBJ2-1	.
CASSLQGGSNSPLHF	TGTGCCAGCAGCTTACAGGGCGGGAGCAATTCACCCCTCCACTTT	.	TRBV7-2	TRBJ1-6	.
CASSLTGHSYNEQFF	TGTGCCAGCAGTTTAACCGGGCACTCCTACAATGAGCAGTTCTTC	.	TRBV12-3/TRBV12-4	TRBJ2-1	.
CASSLMGQSDGTDTQYF	TGTGCCAGCAGCTTAATGGGTCAATCCGACGGCACAGATACGCAGTATTTT	.	TRBV7-3	TRBJ2-3	.
CASAQGSRNEQFF	TGTGCTAGTGCCCAGGGCTCTAGAAATGAGCAGTTCTTC	few	TRBV12-5	TRBJ2-1	.
CASSLQTSGYSYEQYF	TGTGCCAGCAGTCTCCAGACTAGCGGGTACTCCTACGAGCAGTACTTC	.	TRBV28	TRBJ2-7	TRBD2
CASSTAFNYEQYF	TGTGCCAGCAGTACGGCATTCAACTACGAGCAGTACTTC	once	TRBV27	TRBJ2-7	.
CASSLAAGVAKNIQYF	TGTGCCAGCAGCTTAGCGGCTGGGGTCGCCAAAAACATTCAGTACTTC	few	TRBV7-2	TRBJ2-4	.
CASSQYGMNTEAFF	TGTGCCAGCAGCCAATACGGGATGAACACTGAAGCTTTCTTT	.	TRBV4-2	TRBJ1-1	.
CSGGKGGVSDTQYF	TGCAGTGGAGGGAAGGGGGGGGTTTCAGATACGCAGTATTTT	.	TRBV20-1	TRBJ2-3	.
CAVYKRNTGELFF	TGTGCCGTGTACAAAAGGAACACCGGGGAGCTGTTTTTT	.	TRBV27	TRBJ2-2	.
CATGLAGGFGETQYF	TGTGCCACGGGACTAGCGGGGGGTTTTGGCGAGACCCAGTACTTC	.	TRBV7-8	TRBJ2-5	TRBD2
CASSTSGELFF	TGTGCCAGCAGCACTTCCGGGGAGCTGTTTTTT	.	TRBV12-3/TRBV12-4	TRBJ2-2	.
CSARPTGSTYGYTF	TGCAGCGCCCGTCCCACAGGGTCCACCTATGGCTACACCTTC	.	TRBV29-1	TRBJ1-2	.
CASSSGQGEYEQYF	TGTGCCAGTAGTTCGGGACAGGGGGAGTACGAGCAGTACTTC	.	TRBV19	TRBJ2-7	TRBD1
CASSLNSVIAKNIQYF	TGTGCCAGCAGTTTAAACAGCGTAATAGCCAAAAACATTCAGTACTTC	.	TRBV28	TRBJ2-4	.